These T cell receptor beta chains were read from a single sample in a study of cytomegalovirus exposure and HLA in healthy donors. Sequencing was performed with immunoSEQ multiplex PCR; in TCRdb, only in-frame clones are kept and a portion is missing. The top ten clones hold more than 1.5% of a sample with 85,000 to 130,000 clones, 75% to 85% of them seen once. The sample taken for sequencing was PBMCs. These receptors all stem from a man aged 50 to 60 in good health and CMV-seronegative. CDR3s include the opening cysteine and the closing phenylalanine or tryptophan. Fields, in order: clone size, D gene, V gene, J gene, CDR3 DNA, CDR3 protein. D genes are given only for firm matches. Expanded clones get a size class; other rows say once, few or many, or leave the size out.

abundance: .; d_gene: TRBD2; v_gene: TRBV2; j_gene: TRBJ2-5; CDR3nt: TGTGCCAGAGGACTAGCGGGGACCCAAGAGACCCAGTACTTC; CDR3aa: CARGLAGTQETQYF
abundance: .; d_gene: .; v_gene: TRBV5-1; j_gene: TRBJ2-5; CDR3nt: TGCGCCAGCAGAGTTGAGACAGCTCAAGAGACCCAGTACTTC; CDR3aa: CASRVETAQETQYF
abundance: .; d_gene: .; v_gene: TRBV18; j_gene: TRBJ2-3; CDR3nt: TGTGCCAGCTCACCACCGTCACAGATCACAGATACGCAGTATTTT; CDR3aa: CASSPPSQITDTQYF
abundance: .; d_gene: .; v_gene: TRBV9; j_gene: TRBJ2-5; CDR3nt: TGTGCCAGCAGCCCCCTTTTACCGCCAGGAACCCAGTACTTC; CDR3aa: CASSPLLPPGTQYF
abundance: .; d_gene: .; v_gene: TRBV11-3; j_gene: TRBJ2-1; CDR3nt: TGTGCCAGCAGCTTCAAGGGGGTCCCTTACAATGAGCAGTTCTTC; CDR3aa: CASSFKGVPYNEQFF
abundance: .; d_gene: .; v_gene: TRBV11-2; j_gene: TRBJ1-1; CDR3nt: TGTGCCAGCAGCTTAGATTGGGCGAACACTGAAGCTTTCTTT; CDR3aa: CASSLDWANTEAFF
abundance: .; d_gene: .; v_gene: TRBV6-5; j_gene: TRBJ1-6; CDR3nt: TGTGCCAGCAGGCCCCCCGGGACAAACCATTCACCCCTCCACTTT; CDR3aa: CASRPPGTNHSPLHF
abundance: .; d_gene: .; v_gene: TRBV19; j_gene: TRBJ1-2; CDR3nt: TGTGCCAGTAGTATTCCGGGAAACTATGGCTACACCTTC; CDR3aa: CASSIPGNYGYTF
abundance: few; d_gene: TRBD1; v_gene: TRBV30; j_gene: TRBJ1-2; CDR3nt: TGTGCCTGGGGACAGGGTCTGTCTATCTATGGCTACACCTTC; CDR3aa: CAWGQGLSIYGYTF
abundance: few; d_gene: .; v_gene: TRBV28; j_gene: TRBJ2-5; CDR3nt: TGTGCCAGCAGTTTACTGAGGGTGGCCCAGTACTTC; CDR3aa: CASSLLRVAQYF
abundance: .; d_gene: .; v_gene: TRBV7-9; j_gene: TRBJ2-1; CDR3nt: TGTGCCAGCAGCTTACTCGAGCACAATGAGCAGTTCTTC; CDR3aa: CASSLLEHNEQFF
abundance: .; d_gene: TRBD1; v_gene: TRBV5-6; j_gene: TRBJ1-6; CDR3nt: TGTGCCAGCAGCGGGACAGGGGCTGGGTCACCCCTCCACTTT; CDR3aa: CASSGTGAGSPLHF
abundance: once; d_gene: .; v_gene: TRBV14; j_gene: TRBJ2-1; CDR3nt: TGTGCCAGCAGCCTTCTGGCGGGGAGTTTCTACAATGAGCAGTTCTTC; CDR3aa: CASSLLAGSFYNEQFF
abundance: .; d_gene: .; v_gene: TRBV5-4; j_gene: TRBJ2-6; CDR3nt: TGTGCCAGCAGCCGGGACTCTGGGGCCAACGTCCTGACTTTC; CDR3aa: CASSRDSGANVLTF